This TCR beta chain was found in a study of Ad26.COV2.S vaccination and SARS-CoV-2 variants. Overall study: COV1001, an Ad26.COV2.S trial, supplied this vaccine-arm donor.

Regarding this clone: Antigen specificity is unknown.

Clones were sequenced by immunoSEQ multiplex PCR, and TCRdb holds only the in-frame ones, with some missing. The repertoire includes roughly 350,000 clones, around 89% of them detected once, and approximately 5% sits in the top ten. Treatment noted: around 19 received Ad26.COV2.S at low or high dose, single or two shots; about 5 received placebo; per-sample allocation not given. The samples were gathered on day 63 after the first injection of vaccine or placebo. The CDR3 runs 14 residues. Trimming removed 4 bases at V and 1 base at J, with 10 bases between. Germline assignment: CDR1 LGHDT and CDR2 YNNKEL (reference sequence). Study-wide results and limits: Comparability of non-spike TCR breadth was observed across vaccine and placebo recipients.

V is TRBV3-1 (or the pseudogene TRBV3-2) and J is TRBJ1-1; the D is unclear. This specimen consisted of peripheral blood, obtained in a trial of Ad26.COV2.S vaccine versus placebo. The sequence was collected from a person between 18 and 65 years old who received the Ad26.COV2.S COVID-19 vaccine or a placebo. The CDR3 DNA reads TGTGCCAGCAGCCGCCGGGCAGCGAACACTGAAGCTTTCTTT. As protein: CASSRRAANTEAFF.